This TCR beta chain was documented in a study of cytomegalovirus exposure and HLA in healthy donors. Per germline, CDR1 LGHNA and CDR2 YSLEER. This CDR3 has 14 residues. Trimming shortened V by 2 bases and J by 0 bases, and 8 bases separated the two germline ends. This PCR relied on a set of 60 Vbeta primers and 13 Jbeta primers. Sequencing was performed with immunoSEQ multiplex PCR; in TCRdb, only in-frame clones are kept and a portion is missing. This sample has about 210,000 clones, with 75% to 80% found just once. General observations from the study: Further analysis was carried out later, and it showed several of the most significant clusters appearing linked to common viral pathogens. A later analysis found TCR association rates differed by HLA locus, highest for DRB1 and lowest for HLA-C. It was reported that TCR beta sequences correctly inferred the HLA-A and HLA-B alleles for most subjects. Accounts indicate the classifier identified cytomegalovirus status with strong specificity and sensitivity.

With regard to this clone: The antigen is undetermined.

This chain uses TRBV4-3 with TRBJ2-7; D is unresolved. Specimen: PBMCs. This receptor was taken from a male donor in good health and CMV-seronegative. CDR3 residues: CASSQTSYSYEQYF. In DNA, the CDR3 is TGCGCCAGCAGCCAAACTTCATACTCCTACGAGCAGTACTTC.